This record looks at one T cell receptor (beta chain) sequence and its context. Its antigen is not identified. These data belong to a study of T cell responses to AZD1222 COVID-19 vaccine. Germline-derived CDR1 and CDR2 are MDHEN and SYDVKM. The CDR3 length is 15 residues. The V gene lost 3 bases and the J gene lost 3 bases, with 12 bases spanning the gap. Study-level points and caveats: Nearly half of spike-specific TCRs reportedly go after variant regions that carry no mutations. Mapped onto spike, vaccine-associated CD4 TCRs spanned it and were dominant at 160-218 and 743-854. Donors were chiefly white British, with a greater number of females, and clonal diversity was perhaps underestimated.

Repertoires were generated with immunoSEQ multiplex PCR, while TCRdb's copy carries only in-frame clones and drops some. The sample holds roughly 180,000 clones, 94% seen once. This chain uses TRBV28 with TRBJ1-5, with D possibly being TRBD1 (5 bases). Sequences were derived from peripheral blood, sampled on day 0 of AZD1222 vaccination. The sequence came from an adult in good health. The CDR3 reads CASSFRQGYNQPQHF. The CDR3 coding sequence is TGTGCCAGCAGTTTCAGGCAGGGATACAATCAGCCCCAGCATTTT.